This T cell receptor (beta chain) derives from a study of blood T cells in healthy people across ages. Overall study results and limits: Age advanced and TCR beta diversity per million T cells fell, roughly linearly. The unknown donor CMV status may have confounded expanded clonotype changes.

This CDR3 has 12 amino acids. V dropped 3 bases and J dropped 10; count of bases not matched to a gene: 3. Germline lookup yields CDR1 SGHTA and CDR2 FQGNSA. The authors ran a second PCR of about 6 to 11 cycles using a sample-barcoded 5' primer and a J-beta primer mix. No fewer than 3 million CDR3-containing paired-end reads came from each sample. TCRdb re-derived calls from the 5' RACE reads in MiXCR, one entry per CDR3 protein. The sample yields hundreds of thousands of distinct CDR3 sequences, under 45% seen once. Extraction of total RNA produced a minimum of 5.5 micrograms from each sample. On this clonotype itself: Its target is not known.

Material: blood. The sequence was obtained from a man in his 60s in good health. This sequence joins TRBV7-2 and TRBJ2-1, with 7 bases that match TRBD1. CDR3 loop: CASSFSTGEQFF. The CDR3 DNA reads TGTGCCAGCAGCTTCTCGACAGGGGAGCAGTTCTTC.